The clone carrying this T cell receptor (beta chain) was counted ten times or more. A library of TCRbeta sequences, prepared with unique molecular identifiers, was generated. TCRdb re-analysed the PCR reads in MiXCR, keeping a single row per CDR3 protein. This sample has over 550,000 distinct CDR3 sequences; 8% to 11% occur once, and the top ten carry roughly 3.9%. The CDR3 contains 11 residues. CDR1 is SEHNR, CDR2 FQNEAQ, per germline (reference sequence). Trimming shortened V by 11 bases and J by 6 bases, and 14 bases separated the two germline ends. The data are from a study of T-cell reconstitution after alpha-beta-depleted transplantation in children.

The source of this sequence is a human donor who donated a stem cell graft to a child with acute myeloid leukemia. This specimen was PBMCs from the stem cell graft donor, taken from the stem cell graft. The chain combines TRBV7-9 with TRBJ2-7, with D perhaps matching TRBD2 (6 bases). CDR3 residues: CAAGRMGEQYF. The CDR3, as DNA: TGTGCCGCGGGGAGGATGGGCGAGCAGTACTTC. Drawing the rest from reference TRBV7-9 and TRBJ2-7, the complete variable domain is DTGVSQNPRHKITKRGQNVTFRCDPISEHNRLYWYRQTLGQGPEFLTYFQNEAQLEKSRLLSDRFSAERPKGSFSTLEIQRTEQGDSAMYLCAAGRMGEQYFGPGTRLTVT.